This T cell receptor beta chain is from a study of blood T cell repertoires in COVID-19. Some clones are missing from TCRdb's copy, which holds only in-frame ones; the method was immunoSEQ multiplex PCR. The sample holds tens of thousands of clones; 87% are singletons and the top ten take 3% to 4.5%. The origin of this receptor is a man aged 35 to 55 with COVID-19, enrolled during active disease. Sequenced material: peripheral blood.

For the CDR3, the DNA is TGTGCCAGCAGCGTAGGGAGTAGCTCCTACGAGCAGTACTTC. It specifies CASSVGSSSYEQYF. The J gene is TRBJ2-7, the V gene TRBV9; D uncertain. Trimming took off 0 bases at V and 0 bases at J, with 7 bases between the two ends. Germline CDR1 and CDR2: SGDLS and YYNGEE. The length of the CDR3 is 14 residues.